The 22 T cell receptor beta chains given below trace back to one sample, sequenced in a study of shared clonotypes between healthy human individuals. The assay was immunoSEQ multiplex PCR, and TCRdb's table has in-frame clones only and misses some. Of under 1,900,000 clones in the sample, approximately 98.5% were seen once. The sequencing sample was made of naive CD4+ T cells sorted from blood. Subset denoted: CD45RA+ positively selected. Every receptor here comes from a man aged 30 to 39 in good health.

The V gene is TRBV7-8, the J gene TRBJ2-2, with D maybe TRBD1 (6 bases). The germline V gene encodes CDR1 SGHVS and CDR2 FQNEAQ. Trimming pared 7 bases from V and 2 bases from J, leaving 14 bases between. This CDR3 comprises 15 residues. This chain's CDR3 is CASIRPGDNTGELFF. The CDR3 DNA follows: TGTGCCAGCATTCGTCCAGGGGACAACACCGGGGAGCTGTTTTTT.

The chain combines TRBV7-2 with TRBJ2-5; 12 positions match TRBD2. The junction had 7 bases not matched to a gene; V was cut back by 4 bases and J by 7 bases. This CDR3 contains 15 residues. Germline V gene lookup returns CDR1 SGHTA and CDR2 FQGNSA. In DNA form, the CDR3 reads TGTGCCAGCAGCTCCCGACTAGCGGGAGAGGCGACCCAGTACTTC. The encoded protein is CASSSRLAGEATQYF.

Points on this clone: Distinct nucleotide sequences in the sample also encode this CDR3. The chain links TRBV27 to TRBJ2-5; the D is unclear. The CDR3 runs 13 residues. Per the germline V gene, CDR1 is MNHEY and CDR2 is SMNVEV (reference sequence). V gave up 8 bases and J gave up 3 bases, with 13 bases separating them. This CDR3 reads CASSLRRKETQYF. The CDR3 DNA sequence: TGTGCCAGCTCCCTCAGGCGGAAAGAGACCCAGTACTTC.

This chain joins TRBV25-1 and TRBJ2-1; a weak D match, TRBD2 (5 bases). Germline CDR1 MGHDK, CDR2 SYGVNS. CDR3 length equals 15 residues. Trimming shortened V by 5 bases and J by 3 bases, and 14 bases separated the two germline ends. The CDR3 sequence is CASSQVGLDYNEQFF. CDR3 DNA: TGTGCCAGCAGTCAAGTTGGACTGGACTACAATGAGCAGTTCTTC.

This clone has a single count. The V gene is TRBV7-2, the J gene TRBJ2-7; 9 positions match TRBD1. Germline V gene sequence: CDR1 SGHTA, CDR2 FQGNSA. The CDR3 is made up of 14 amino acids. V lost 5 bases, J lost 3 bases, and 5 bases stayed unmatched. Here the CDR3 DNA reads TGTGCCAGCAGCCGACAGGGGGGGGACTACGAGCAGTACTTC. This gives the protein CASSRQGGDYEQYF.

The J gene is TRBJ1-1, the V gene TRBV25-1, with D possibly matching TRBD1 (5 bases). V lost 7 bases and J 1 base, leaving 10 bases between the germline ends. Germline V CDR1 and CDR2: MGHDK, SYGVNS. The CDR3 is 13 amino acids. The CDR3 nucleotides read TGTGCCAGCACCCCGGGGCGGAACACTGAAGCTTTCTTT. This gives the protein CASTPGRNTEAFF.

The CDR3 region is CASSLEGEPADTQYF. CDR3 in DNA: TGCGCCAGCAGCTTGGAGGGAGAACCGGCAGATACGCAGTATTTT. This chain links TRBV5-1 with TRBJ2-3, with D perhaps TRBD2 (5 bases). This CDR3 has 15 residues. Germline V CDR1 and CDR2: SGHRS, YFSETQ. The ends were cut back, 0 bases at V and 4 bases at J, with 12 bases in the middle.

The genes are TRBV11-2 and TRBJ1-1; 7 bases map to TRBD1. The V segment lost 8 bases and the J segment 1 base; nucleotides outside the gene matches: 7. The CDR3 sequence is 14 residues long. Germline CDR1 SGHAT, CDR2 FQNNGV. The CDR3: CASCMDRWNTEAFF. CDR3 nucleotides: TGTGCCAGCTGTATGGACAGGTGGAACACTGAAGCTTTCTTT.

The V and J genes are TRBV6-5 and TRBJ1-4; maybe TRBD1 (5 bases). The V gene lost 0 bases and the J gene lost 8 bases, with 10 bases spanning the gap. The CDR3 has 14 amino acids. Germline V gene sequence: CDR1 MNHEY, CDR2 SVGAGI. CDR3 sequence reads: CASSYSGAGEKLFF. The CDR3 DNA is TGTGCCAGCAGTTACTCCGGGGCTGGGGAAAAACTGTTTTTT.

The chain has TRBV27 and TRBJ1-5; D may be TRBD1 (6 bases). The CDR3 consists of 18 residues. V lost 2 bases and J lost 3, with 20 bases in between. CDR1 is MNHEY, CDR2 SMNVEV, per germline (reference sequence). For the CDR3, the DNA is TGTGCCAGCAGTTTACTGACCTCTGCGACAGGTTACAATCAGCCCCAGCATTTT. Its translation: CASSLLTSATGYNQPQHF.

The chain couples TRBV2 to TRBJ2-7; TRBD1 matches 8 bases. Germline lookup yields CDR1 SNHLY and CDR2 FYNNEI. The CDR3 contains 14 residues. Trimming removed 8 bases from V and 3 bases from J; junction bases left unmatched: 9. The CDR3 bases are TGTGCCAGCCGAGACAGGGGAGTTTTCTACGAGCAGTACTTC. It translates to CASRDRGVFYEQYF.

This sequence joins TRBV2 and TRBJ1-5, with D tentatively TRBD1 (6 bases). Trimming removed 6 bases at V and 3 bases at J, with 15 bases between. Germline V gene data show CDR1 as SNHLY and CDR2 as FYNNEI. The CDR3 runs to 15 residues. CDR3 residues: CASRGQRGDNQPQHF. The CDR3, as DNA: TGTGCCAGCAGAGGACAGAGGGGGGACAATCAGCCCCAGCATTTT. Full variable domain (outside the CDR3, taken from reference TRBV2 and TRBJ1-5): EPEVTQTPSHQVTQMGQEVILRCVPISNHLYFYWYRQILGQKVEFLVSFYNNEISEKSEIFDDQFSVERPDGSNFTLKIRSTKLEDSAMYFCASRGQRGDNQPQHFGDGTRLSIL.

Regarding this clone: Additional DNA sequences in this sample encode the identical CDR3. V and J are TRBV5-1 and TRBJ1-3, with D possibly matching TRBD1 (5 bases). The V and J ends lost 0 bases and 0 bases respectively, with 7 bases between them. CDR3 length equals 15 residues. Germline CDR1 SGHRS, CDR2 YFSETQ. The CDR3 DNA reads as TGCGCCAGCAGCTTGGAGGGGTTCTCTGGAAACACCATATATTTT. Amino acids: CASSLEGFSGNTIYF.

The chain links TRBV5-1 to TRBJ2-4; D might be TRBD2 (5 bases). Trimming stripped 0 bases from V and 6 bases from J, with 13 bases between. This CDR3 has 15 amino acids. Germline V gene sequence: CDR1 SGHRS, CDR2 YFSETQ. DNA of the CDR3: TGCGCCAGCAGCTTGGCTGGGCAACTAGGAAACATTCAGTACTTC. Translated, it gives CASSLAGQLGNIQYF.

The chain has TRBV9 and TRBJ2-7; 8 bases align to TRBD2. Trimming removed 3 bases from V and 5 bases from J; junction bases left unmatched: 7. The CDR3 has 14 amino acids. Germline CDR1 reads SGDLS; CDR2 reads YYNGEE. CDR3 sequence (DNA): TGTGCCAGCAGCGAGGAGCGGGAGCGCGACGAGCAGTACTTC. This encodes CASSEERERDEQYF.

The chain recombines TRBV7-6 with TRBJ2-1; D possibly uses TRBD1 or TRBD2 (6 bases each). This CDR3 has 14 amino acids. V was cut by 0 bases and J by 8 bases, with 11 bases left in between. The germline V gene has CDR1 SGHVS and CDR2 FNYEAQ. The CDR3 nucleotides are TGTGCCAGCAGCTTAGCGCTCGGGGGCGATGAGCAGTTCTTC. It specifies CASSLALGGDEQFF.

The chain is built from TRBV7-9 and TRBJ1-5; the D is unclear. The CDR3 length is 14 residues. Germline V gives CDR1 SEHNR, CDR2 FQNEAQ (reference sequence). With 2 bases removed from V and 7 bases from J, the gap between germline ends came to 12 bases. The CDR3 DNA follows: TGTGCCAGCAGCTTAAGTGGGCGGAAGCAGCCCCAGCATTTT. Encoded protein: CASSLSGRKQPQHF.

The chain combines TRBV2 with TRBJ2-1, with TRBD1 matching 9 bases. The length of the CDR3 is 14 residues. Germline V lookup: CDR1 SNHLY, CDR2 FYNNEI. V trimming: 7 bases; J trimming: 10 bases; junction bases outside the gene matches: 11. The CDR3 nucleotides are TGTGCCAGCATCCTGGAGGGGACAGGGTGGGAGCAGTTCTTC. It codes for CASILEGTGWEQFF.

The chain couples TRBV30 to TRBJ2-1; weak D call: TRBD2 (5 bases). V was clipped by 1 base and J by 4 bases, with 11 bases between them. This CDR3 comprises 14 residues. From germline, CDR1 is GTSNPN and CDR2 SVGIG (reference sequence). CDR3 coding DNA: TGTGCCTGGAGTGGCGTAGAGGGATACAATGAGCAGTTCTTC. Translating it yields CAWSGVEGYNEQFF.

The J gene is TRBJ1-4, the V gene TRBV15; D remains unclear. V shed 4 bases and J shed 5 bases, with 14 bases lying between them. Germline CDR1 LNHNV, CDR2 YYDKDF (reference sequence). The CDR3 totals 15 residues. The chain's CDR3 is CATSNPTGVNEKLFF. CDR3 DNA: TGTGCCACCAGCAACCCGACCGGTGTAAATGAAAAACTGTTTTTT.

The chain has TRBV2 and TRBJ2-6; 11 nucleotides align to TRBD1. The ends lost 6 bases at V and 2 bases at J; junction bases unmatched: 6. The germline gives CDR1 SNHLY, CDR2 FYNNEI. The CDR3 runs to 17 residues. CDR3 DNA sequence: TGTGCCAGCAGAGGGGGACAGGGGGTTGCTGGGGCCAACGTCCTGACTTTC. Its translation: CASRGGQGVAGANVLTF.

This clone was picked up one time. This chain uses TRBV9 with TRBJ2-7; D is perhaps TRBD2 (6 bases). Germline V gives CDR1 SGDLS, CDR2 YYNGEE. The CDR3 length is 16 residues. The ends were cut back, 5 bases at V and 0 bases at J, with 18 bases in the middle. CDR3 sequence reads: CASSPEEGLGSYEQYF. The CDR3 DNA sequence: TGTGCCAGCAGTCCGGAGGAGGGGTTGGGCTCCTACGAGCAGTACTTC.